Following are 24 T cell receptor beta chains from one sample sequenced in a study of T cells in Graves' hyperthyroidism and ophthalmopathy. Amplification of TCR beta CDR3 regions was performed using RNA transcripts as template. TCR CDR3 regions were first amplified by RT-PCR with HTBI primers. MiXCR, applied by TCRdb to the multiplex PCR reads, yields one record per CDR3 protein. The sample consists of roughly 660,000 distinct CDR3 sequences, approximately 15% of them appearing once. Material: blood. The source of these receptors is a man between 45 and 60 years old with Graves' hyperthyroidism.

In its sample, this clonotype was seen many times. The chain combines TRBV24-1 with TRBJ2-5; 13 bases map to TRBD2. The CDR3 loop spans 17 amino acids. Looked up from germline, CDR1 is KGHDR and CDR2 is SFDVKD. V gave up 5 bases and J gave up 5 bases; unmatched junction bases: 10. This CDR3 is CATSADTSGRAWETQYF. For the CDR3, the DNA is TGTGCCACCAGTGCCGATACTAGCGGGAGGGCCTGGGAGACCCAGTACTTC.

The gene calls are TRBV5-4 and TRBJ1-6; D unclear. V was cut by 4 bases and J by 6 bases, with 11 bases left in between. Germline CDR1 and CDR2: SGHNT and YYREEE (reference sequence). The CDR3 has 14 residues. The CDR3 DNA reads TGTGCCAGCAGCCACCGGGCCCTTAATTCACCCCTCCACTTT. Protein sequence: CASSHRALNSPLHF.

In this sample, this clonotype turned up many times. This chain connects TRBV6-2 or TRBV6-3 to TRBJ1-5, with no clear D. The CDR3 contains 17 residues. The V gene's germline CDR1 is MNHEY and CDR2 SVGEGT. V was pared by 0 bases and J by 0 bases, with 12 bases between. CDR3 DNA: TGTGCCAGCAGTTACTCGCCGGAGGATTATAGCAATCAGCCCCAGCATTTT. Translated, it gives CASSYSPEDYSNQPQHF.

CDR3 DNA sequence: TGTGCCAGCAGCCAAGGGACCGCGGGGAGCACAGATACGCAGTATTTT. Translated: CASSQGTAGSTDTQYF. The rearrangement links TRBV9 to TRBJ2-3; a possible D gene is TRBD2 (6 bases). This CDR3 comprises 16 residues. V was trimmed by 4 bases and J by 0 bases, leaving 15 bases between them. Germline V gene lookup returns CDR1 SGDLS and CDR2 YYNGEE.

The CDR3: CASSPNGPNSPLHF. The CDR3 DNA follows: TGTGCCAGCTCGCCCAATGGACCGAATTCACCCCTCCACTTT. The chain recombines TRBV18 with TRBJ1-6; D gene unclear. Trimming shortened V by 6 bases and J by 7 bases, and 13 bases separated the two germline ends. The CDR3 contains 14 residues. The V gene's germline CDR1 is KGHSH and CDR2 LQKENI.

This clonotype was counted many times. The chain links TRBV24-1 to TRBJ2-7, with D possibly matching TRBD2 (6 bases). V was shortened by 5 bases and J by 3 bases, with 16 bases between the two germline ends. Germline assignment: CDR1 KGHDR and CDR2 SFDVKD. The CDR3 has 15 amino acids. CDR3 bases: TGTGCCACCAGTGCGGGGGATGGGCACCACTACGAGCAGTACTTC. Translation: CATSAGDGHHYEQYF.

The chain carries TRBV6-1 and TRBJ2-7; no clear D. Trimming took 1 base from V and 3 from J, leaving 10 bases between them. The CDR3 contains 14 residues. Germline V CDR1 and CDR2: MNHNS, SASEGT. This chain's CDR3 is CASSEGPRSYEQYF. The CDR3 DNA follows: TGTGCCAGCAGTGAAGGGCCCCGGAGCTACGAGCAGTACTTC.

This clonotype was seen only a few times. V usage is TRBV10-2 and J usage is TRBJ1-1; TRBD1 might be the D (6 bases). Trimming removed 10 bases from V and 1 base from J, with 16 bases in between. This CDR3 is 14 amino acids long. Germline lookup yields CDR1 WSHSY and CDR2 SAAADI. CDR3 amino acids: CATREPTGNTEAFF. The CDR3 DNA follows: TGCGCCACCCGAGAACCGACAGGGAACACTGAAGCTTTCTTT.

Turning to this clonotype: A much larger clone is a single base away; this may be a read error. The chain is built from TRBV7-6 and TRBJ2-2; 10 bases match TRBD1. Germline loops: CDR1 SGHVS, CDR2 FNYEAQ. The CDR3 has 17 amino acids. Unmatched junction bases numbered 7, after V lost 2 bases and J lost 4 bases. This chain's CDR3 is CASSLRQGQGSTGELFF. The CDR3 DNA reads TGTGCCAGCAGCTTACGTCAGGGACAGGGGAGCACCGGGGAGCTGTTTTTT.

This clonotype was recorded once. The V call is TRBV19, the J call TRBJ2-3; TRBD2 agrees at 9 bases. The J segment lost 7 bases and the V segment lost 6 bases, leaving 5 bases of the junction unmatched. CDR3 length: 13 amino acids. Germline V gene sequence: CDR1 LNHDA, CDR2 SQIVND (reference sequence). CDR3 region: CASSLTSGHTQYF. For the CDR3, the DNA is TGTGCCAGTAGCCTGACTAGCGGTCATACGCAGTATTTT.

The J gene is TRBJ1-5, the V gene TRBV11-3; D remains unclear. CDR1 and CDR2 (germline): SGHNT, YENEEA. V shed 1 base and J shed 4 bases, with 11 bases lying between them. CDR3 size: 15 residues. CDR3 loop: CASSLVVSKNQPQHF. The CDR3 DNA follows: TGTGCCAGCAGCTTAGTAGTTAGCAAGAATCAGCCCCAGCATTTT. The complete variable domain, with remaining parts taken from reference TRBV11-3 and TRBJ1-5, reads EAGVVQSPRYKIIEKKQPVAFWCNPISGHNTLYWYLQNLGQGPELLIRYENEEAVDDSQLPKDRFSAERLKGVDSTLKIQPAELGDSAVYLCASSLVVSKNQPQHFGDGTRLSIL.

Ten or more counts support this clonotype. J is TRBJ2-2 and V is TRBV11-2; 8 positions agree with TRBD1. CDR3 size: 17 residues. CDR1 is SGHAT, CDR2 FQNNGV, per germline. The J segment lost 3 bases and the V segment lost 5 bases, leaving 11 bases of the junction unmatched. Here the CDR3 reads CASSRQDRVRDTGELFF. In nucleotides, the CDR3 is TGTGCCAGCAGCAGACAGGACAGGGTGAGGGACACCGGGGAGCTGTTTTTT.

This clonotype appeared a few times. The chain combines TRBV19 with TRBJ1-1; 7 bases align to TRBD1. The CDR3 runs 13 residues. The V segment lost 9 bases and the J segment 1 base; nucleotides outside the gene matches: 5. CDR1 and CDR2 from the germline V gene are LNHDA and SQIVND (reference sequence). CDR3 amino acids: CASYRGPNTEAFF. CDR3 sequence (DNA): TGTGCCAGCTACAGGGGCCCGAACACTGAAGCTTTCTTT.

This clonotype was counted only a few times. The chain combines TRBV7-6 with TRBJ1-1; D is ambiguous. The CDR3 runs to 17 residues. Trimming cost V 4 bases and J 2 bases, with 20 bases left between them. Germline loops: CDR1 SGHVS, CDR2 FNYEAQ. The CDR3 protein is CASSSTLLDGRNTEAFF. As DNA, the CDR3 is TGTGCCAGCAGCTCAACACTTCTGGACGGACGAAACACTGAAGCTTTCTTT. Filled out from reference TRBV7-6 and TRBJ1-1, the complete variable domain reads GAGVSQSPRYKVTKRGQDVALRCDPISGHVSLYWYRQALGQGPEFLTYFNYEAQQDKSGLPNDRFSAERPEGSISTLTIQRTEQRDSAMYRCASSSTLLDGRNTEAFFGQGTRLTVV.

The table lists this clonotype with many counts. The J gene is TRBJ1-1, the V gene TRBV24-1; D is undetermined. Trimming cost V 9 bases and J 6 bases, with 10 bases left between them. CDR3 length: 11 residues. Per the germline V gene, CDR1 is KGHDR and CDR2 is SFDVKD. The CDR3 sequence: CATEGEAEAFF. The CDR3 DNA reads TGTGCCACCGAGGGAGAAGCTGAAGCTTTCTTT.

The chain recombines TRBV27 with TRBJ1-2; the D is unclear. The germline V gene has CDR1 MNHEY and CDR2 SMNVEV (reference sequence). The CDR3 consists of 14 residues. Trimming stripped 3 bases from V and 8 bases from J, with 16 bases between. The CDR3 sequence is CASSFLTNAEGYTF. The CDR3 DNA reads TGTGCCAGCAGTTTCTTGACGAACGCTGAGGGCTACACCTTC.

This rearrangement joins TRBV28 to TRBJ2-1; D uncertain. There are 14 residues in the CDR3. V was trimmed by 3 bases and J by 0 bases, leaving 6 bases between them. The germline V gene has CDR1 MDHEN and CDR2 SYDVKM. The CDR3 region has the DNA TGTGCCAGCAGTTTCGAGGACTCCTACAATGAGCAGTTCTTC. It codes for CASSFEDSYNEQFF.

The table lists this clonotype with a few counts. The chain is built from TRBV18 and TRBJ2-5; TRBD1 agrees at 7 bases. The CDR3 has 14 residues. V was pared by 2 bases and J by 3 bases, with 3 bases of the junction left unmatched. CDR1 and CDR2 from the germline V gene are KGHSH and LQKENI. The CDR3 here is CASSPKTGEETQYF. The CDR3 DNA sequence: TGTGCCAGCTCACCAAAAACAGGGGAAGAGACCCAGTACTTC.

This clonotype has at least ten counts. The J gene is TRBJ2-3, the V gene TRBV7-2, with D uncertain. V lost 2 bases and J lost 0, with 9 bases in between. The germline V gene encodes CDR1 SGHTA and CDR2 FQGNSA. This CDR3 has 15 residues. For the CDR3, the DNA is TGTGCCAGCAGCTTATTAGGCGGTAGCACAGATACGCAGTATTTT. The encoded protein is CASSLLGGSTDTQYF.

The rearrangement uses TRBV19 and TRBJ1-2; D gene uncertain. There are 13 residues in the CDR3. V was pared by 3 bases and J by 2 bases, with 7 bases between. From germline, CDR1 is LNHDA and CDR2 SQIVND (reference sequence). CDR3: CASSILQNYGYTF. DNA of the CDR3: TGTGCCAGTAGTATTCTCCAAAACTATGGCTACACCTTC.

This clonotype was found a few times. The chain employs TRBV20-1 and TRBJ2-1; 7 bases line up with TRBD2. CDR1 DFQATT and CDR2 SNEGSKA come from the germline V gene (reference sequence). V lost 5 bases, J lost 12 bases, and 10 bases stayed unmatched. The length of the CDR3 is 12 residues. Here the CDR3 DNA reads TGCAGTGCTGTCCGGGGGGTCCGGGGGCAGTTCTTC. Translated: CSAVRGVRGQFF.

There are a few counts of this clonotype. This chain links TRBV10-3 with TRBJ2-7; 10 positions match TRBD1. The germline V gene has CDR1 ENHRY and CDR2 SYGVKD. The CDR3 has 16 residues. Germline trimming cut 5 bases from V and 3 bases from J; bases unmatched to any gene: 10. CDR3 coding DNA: TGTGCCATCAGTCGAAACCGGGACAGGGGTTTCTACGAGCAGTACTTC. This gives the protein CAISRNRDRGFYEQYF.

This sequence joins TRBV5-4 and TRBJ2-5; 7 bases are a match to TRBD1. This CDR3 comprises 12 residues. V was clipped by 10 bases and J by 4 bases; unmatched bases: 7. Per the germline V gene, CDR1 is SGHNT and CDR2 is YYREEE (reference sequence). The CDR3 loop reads CALAGGGETQYF. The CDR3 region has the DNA TGTGCCCTGGCAGGGGGTGGAGAGACCCAGTACTTC.

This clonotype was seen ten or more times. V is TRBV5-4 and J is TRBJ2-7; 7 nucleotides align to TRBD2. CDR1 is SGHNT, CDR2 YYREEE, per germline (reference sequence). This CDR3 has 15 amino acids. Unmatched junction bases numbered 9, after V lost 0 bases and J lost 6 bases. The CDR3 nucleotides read TGTGCCAGCAGCTTGGCCGAGCGGGATCGCTCCGAGCAGTACTTC. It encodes CASSLAERDRSEQYF.